The TCR beta chain described here comes from a study of PD-1 blockade in classical Hodgkin lymphoma. Overall study findings and caveats: Healthy donors reportedly exceeded newly diagnosed patients in baseline TCR diversity. The CD4+ diversity rise by C4D1 was clearest in complete responders. Patients who responded completely had about the same baseline diversity as newly diagnosed patients.

All trial patients relapsed after autologous stem cell transplantation. CDR1 SGHKS and CDR2 YYEKEE come from the germline V gene (reference sequence). The V gene end was trimmed by 4 bases and the J gene end by 8 bases; junction bases not matched to a gene: 8. This CDR3 has 14 amino acids. Produced via immunoSEQ multiplex PCR; TCRdb's table is partial and in-frame only. The sample records roughly 92,000 clones, roughly 92% being singletons. Of note for this clone: Antigen unknown.

The rearrangement links TRBV5-5 to TRBJ1-4, with TRBD1 identical over 7 bases. This sample comprised peripheral blood mononuclear cells (PBMCs), obtained at baseline. The TCR was taken from a human donor with classical Hodgkin lymphoma. CDR3 region: CASSPTGDSEKLFF. The CDR3 bases are TGTGCCAGCAGCCCCACAGGGGATTCAGAAAAACTGTTTTTT. The full variable domain, with the rest looked up from reference TRBV5-5 and TRBJ1-4, is DAGVTQSPTHLIKTRGQQVTLRCSPISGHKSVSWYQQVLGQGPQFIFQYYEKEERGRGNFPDRFSARQFPNYSSELNVNALLLGDSALYLCASSPTGDSEKLFFGSGTQLSVL.